The 27 T cell receptor beta chains below were found in one sample sequenced in a study of memory CD4+ T cells and cytomegalovirus serostatus. The sort gate was single viable CD3+CD4+CD8-CD45RO+ cells for memory CD4+ T cells. The repertoire was sequenced with immunoSEQ multiplex PCR; TCRdb's copy has only in-frame clones and lacks some. This sample has tens of thousands of clones, with 60% to 85% found just once. Sequencing input: memory CD4+ T cells from blood. These receptors were taken from an adult in good health and CMV-seropositive.

This chain joins TRBV5-1 and TRBJ2-2; D unresolved. Germline V CDR1 and CDR2: SGHRS, YFSETQ. The CDR3 loop spans 16 amino acids. V lost 0 bases to trimming and J lost 0 bases, with 9 bases between them. The CDR3 sequence: CASSLESNANTGELFF. DNA for the CDR3: TGCGCCAGCAGCTTGGAATCCAACGCGAACACCGGGGAGCTGTTTTTT.

This clone has more than one count but fewer than ten. V and J are TRBV7-9 and TRBJ1-4; D gene unclear. Trimming took off 5 bases at V and 0 bases at J, with 10 bases between the two ends. CDR3 length: 15 residues. Germline CDR1 SEHNR, CDR2 FQNEAQ (reference sequence). CDR3 coding DNA: TGTGCCAGCAGCCAGGAGGCCTCAACTAATGAAAAACTGTTTTTT. Translating gives CASSQEASTNEKLFF.

The V call is TRBV5-4, the J call TRBJ1-2; D gene ambiguous. The germline gives CDR1 SGHNT, CDR2 YYREEE (reference sequence). Trimming removed 5 bases at V and 4 bases at J, with 18 bases between. The CDR3 spans 15 residues. The CDR3 coding sequence is TGTGCCAGCAGAGACATACCAGGAAAGACCTATGGCTACACCTTC. As protein: CASRDIPGKTYGYTF.

Here the CDR3 reads CASSLAGGSTGELFF. CDR3 sequence (DNA): TGTGCCAGCAGCTTAGCGGGGGGGAGCACCGGGGAGCTGTTTTTT. This chain joins TRBV2 and TRBJ2-2, with 11 nucleotides matching TRBD2. V shed 6 bases and J 4 bases; nucleotides not matched to a gene: 4. The CDR3 loop spans 15 amino acids. Germline values: CDR1 SNHLY, CDR2 FYNNEI.

This chain connects TRBV5-4 to TRBJ1-2; no clear D. The CDR3 has 13 residues. CDR1 and CDR2 (germline): SGHNT, YYREEE (reference sequence). Trimming cost V 0 bases and J 8 bases, with 11 bases left between them. CDR3 region: CASSLGGFRGYTF. DNA for the CDR3: TGTGCCAGCAGCTTGGGAGGGTTCAGGGGCTACACCTTC.

The J gene is TRBJ1-2, the V gene TRBV9; no definite D call. The CDR3 runs to 12 residues. The germline V and J ends were trimmed by 0 bases and 4 bases, with 4 bases remaining between them. The germline CDR1 and CDR2 sequences are SGDLS and YYNGEE. In nucleotides, the CDR3 is TGTGCCAGCAGCGTAGCTACCTATGGCTACACCTTC. It is translated as CASSVATYGYTF.

The table lists this clone with a few counts. The V and J genes are TRBV5-1 and TRBJ2-7; D not certain. The V gene lost 3 bases and the J gene lost 5 bases, with 15 bases spanning the gap. Germline loops: CDR1 SGHRS, CDR2 YFSETQ. The CDR3 is 14 residues long. DNA of the CDR3: TGCGCCAGCAGCTCCGGTAGTACCTGGGACGAGCAGTACTTC. This codes for CASSSGSTWDEQYF.

This clone came up once. V gene TRBV11-2 combines with J gene TRBJ2-4; TRBD2 aligns across 7 bases. The V gene end was trimmed by 5 bases and the J gene end by 7 bases; junction bases not matched to a gene: 11. The CDR3 is made up of 15 amino acids. CDR1 is SGHAT, CDR2 FQNNGV, per germline. CDR3: CASSADPYGGNIQYF. The CDR3 coding sequence is TGTGCCAGCAGCGCAGATCCGTACGGGGGGAACATTCAGTACTTC.

As DNA, the CDR3 is TGTGCCAGCAGCTTATTAGGGGGACCCAGCACAGATACGCAGTATTTT. Its protein is CASSLLGGPSTDTQYF. The chain combines TRBV11-2 with TRBJ2-3; D perhaps matches TRBD1 (6 bases). Trimming cost V 2 bases and J 0 bases, with 12 bases left between them. CDR1 and CDR2 from the germline V gene are SGHAT and FQNNGV. The CDR3 covers 16 residues.

This clone appeared a few times. This chain's CDR3 is CASGVLERGTYEQYF. The CDR3 nucleotides are TGTGCCAGCGGAGTCCTCGAACGGGGAACCTACGAGCAGTACTTC. The J gene is TRBJ2-7, the V gene TRBV5-4; TRBD2 is a possible D gene (5 bases). This CDR3 has 15 amino acids. Germline CDR1 reads SGHNT; CDR2 reads YYREEE (reference sequence). V was pared by 7 bases and J by 2 bases, with 19 bases between.

V usage is TRBV7-9 and J usage is TRBJ2-1; 9 bases are shared with TRBD2. The J segment lost 4 bases and the V segment lost 6 bases, leaving 7 bases of the junction unmatched. Per germline, CDR1 SEHNR and CDR2 FQNEAQ (reference sequence). This CDR3 is 15 amino acids long. Written as DNA, the CDR3 is TGTGCCAGCAGACCCGGGACTAGCCTTTACAATGAGCAGTTCTTC. Encoded protein: CASRPGTSLYNEQFF.

In this sample, this clone turned up a few times. The genes are TRBV5-1 and TRBJ2-2; D may be TRBD2 (5 bases). The CDR3 covers 14 residues. Germline V gene data show CDR1 as SGHRS and CDR2 as YFSETQ. Trimming removed 4 bases at V and 7 bases at J, with 14 bases between. In nucleotides, the CDR3 is TGCGCCAGCAGCCTAAATCACGAGGGCGGGGAGCTGTTTTTT. Protein product: CASSLNHEGGELFF.

This clone was seen only a few times. V and J are TRBV11-1 and TRBJ1-1; 11 bases fit TRBD1. Germline assignment: CDR1 SGHAT and CDR2 FQDESV (reference sequence). V gave up 2 bases and J gave up 5 bases; unmatched junction bases: 7. The CDR3 length is 16 residues. The CDR3 coding sequence is TGTGCCAGCAGCTTATGGACAGGGGGCGCAAAAACTGAAGCTTTCTTT. Encoded protein: CASSLWTGGAKTEAFF.

A note on this clone: The junction departs from germline at one end; a sequencing error may be responsible. The chain carries TRBV11-2 and TRBJ2-4; D unresolved. Per the germline V gene, CDR1 is SGHAT and CDR2 is FQNNGV. This CDR3 is 14 amino acids long. In nucleotides, the CDR3 is TGTGCCAGCAGCTTAGACAGAGCCCAAAACATTCAGTACTTC. Translated: CASSLDRAQNIQYF.

V usage is TRBV29-1 and J usage is TRBJ1-2; 8 bases match TRBD1. The CDR3 runs to 13 residues. After removal of 4 bases from V and 6 bases from J, the junction contained 7 bases not matched to a gene. Germline CDR1 reads SQVTM; CDR2 reads ANQGSEA. In DNA, the CDR3 is TGCAGCGTTGGGACAGGGCCAGAGGATGGCTACACCTTC. Protein: CSVGTGPEDGYTF.

This clone turned up a few times. This chain uses TRBV19 with TRBJ1-1, with a tentative D call TRBD1 (5 bases). The germline V gene encodes CDR1 LNHDA and CDR2 SQIVND (reference sequence). The CDR3 totals 15 residues. The V end was cut by 6 bases, the J end by 5 bases, with 19 bases between. As DNA, the CDR3 is TGTGCCAGTAGCGCCCTAGGCGGGCAGGGTACTGAAGCTTTCTTT. Translated, it gives CASSALGGQGTEAFF.

V and J are TRBV6-5 and TRBJ2-3; TRBD2 matches at 8 bases. This CDR3 comprises 16 residues. Per germline, CDR1 MNHEY and CDR2 SVGAGI. V trimming: 1 base; J trimming: 4 bases; junction bases outside the gene matches: 7. In DNA form, the CDR3 reads TGTGCCAGCAGTTACTTCGGACTAGCTGGTGCAGATACGCAGTATTTT. Translated: CASSYFGLAGADTQYF.

The chain employs TRBV9 and TRBJ2-7; D tentatively fits TRBD1 or TRBD2 (6 bases each). V dropped 3 bases and J dropped 0 bases, with 13 bases sitting between them. There are 15 residues in the CDR3. CDR1 SGDLS and CDR2 YYNGEE come from the germline V gene. The CDR3 loop is CASSAGGGTSYEQYF. In DNA, the CDR3 is TGTGCCAGCAGCGCCGGAGGGGGGACCTCCTACGAGCAGTACTTC.

CDR3 bases: TGTGCCAGCAGTTACTCGAGAGCGTCGGATACGCAGTATTTT. Translating it yields CASSYSRASDTQYF. This rearrangement joins TRBV6-5 to TRBJ2-3; D is uncertain. CDR1 and CDR2 from the germline V gene are MNHEY and SVGAGI. This CDR3 spans 14 amino acids. V dropped 0 bases and J dropped 6 bases, with 10 bases sitting between them.

The J gene is TRBJ1-6, the V gene TRBV9; possible D gene TRBD1, 5 bases. This CDR3 spans 14 amino acids. Trimming took off 0 bases at V and 9 bases at J, with 10 bases between the two ends. CDR1 is SGDLS, CDR2 YYNGEE, per germline. The CDR3 region is CASSVGTGTSPLHF. CDR3 DNA sequence: TGTGCCAGCAGCGTAGGTACGGGGACTTCACCCCTCCACTTT.

The chain has TRBV19 and TRBJ1-5, with 8 bases lining up with TRBD1. The V gene end was trimmed by 4 bases and the J gene end by 3 bases; junction bases not matched to a gene: 8. CDR1 and CDR2 (germline): LNHDA, SQIVND (reference sequence). The CDR3 loop spans 16 amino acids. The CDR3 is CASSTGQGEPNQPQHF. As DNA, the CDR3 is TGTGCCAGTAGTACTGGACAGGGTGAACCCAATCAGCCCCAGCATTTT.

This clone was seen more than once but under ten times. CDR3 sequence: CASSLDRGRRGGYTF. In nucleotides, the CDR3 is TGTGCCAGCAGTCTTGACAGGGGGAGAAGAGGTGGCTACACCTTC. The V and J genes are TRBV27 and TRBJ1-2; 9 bases fit TRBD1. The CDR3 spans 15 residues. The V and J ends lost 5 bases and 7 bases, in that order; junction bases with no gene match: 11. Germline-derived CDR1 and CDR2 are MNHEY and SMNVEV (reference sequence).

This clone occurred a few times. V usage is TRBV7-2 and J usage is TRBJ1-2, with D tentatively TRBD1 (5 bases). The V and J ends lost 7 bases and 1 base respectively, with 10 bases between them. This CDR3 contains 13 residues. In germline, CDR1 is SGHTA, CDR2 FQGNSA. In DNA form, the CDR3 reads TGTGCCAGCACCCGGAGGGGTAACTATGGCTACACCTTC. It encodes CASTRRGNYGYTF.

The chain couples TRBV29-1 to TRBJ1-5; D is ambiguous. The CDR3 is 12 amino acids. Germline loops: CDR1 SQVTM, CDR2 ANQGSEA. The germline V and J ends were trimmed by 5 bases and 6 bases, with 11 bases remaining between them. CDR3: CSVRGEGQPQHF. The CDR3 nucleotides are TGCAGCGTTCGGGGAGAGGGTCAGCCCCAGCATTTT.

J is TRBJ1-1 and V is TRBV20-1; D is unclear. CDR1 and CDR2 from the germline V gene are DFQATT and SNEGSKA (reference sequence). The CDR3 has 11 amino acids. The chain's CDR3 is CTTMGSTEAFF. The CDR3 region has the DNA TGCACCACCATGGGCAGCACTGAAGCTTTCTTT.

The chain uses TRBV7-8 and TRBJ2-7; 7 bases agree with TRBD1. The germline gives CDR1 SGHVS, CDR2 FQNEAQ. V gave up 5 bases and J gave up 3 bases; unmatched junction bases: 16. The CDR3 is 17 residues long. CDR3 protein: CASSHTGVKPRVYEQYF. The CDR3 coding sequence is TGTGCCAGCAGCCATACAGGGGTCAAACCTCGGGTCTACGAGCAGTACTTC.

In this sample, this clone turned up once. V is TRBV4-2 and J is TRBJ1-5; 12 bases line up with TRBD1. Germline V gene sequence: CDR1 LGHNA, CDR2 YNFKEQ. With 6 bases clipped from V and 2 bases from J, the junction kept 8 bases outside the gene matches. The CDR3 sequence is 17 residues long. The DNA of the CDR3 is TGTGCCAGCAGTAGGGGACAGGGGGCGACAGGCAATCAGCCCCAGCATTTT. This encodes CASSRGQGATGNQPQHF.